Listed here are 5 T cell receptor beta chains from one sample, sequenced in a study of shared clonotypes between healthy human individuals. Libraries were prepared by immunoSEQ multiplex PCR; TCRdb keeps only in-frame clonotypes and omits some of them. The sample includes 760,000 or so clones, roughly 96% of them seen just once. CD45RO-negative cells were positively selected for CCR7, leaving out terminally differentiated effector memory CD45RA+ cells. The material sequenced was naive CD8+ T cells sorted from blood. These receptor sequences come from a man aged 25 to 40 in good health.

The genes are TRBV27 and TRBJ1-1; perhaps TRBD1 as D (5 bases). Germline CDR1 and CDR2: MNHEY and SMNVEV (reference sequence). The V end lost 3 bases, the J end lost 3 bases, and 14 bases lay between the germline ends. The CDR3 loop spans 15 amino acids. CDR3 loop: CASSFGAGGYTEAFF. As DNA, the CDR3 is TGTGCCAGCAGTTTTGGGGCTGGTGGGTACACTGAAGCTTTCTTT.

V usage is TRBV5-4 and J usage is TRBJ2-6; D is unresolved. Germline loops: CDR1 SGHNT, CDR2 YYREEE (reference sequence). V was pared by 7 bases and J by 0 bases, with 8 bases between. The length of the CDR3 is 14 residues. The CDR3: CASPSSSGANVLTF. The CDR3 nucleotides are TGTGCCAGCCCATCCAGCTCTGGGGCCAACGTCCTGACTTTC.

The chain is built from TRBV5-1 and TRBJ2-7; D might be TRBD1 (6 bases). The CDR3 consists of 15 residues. V shed 1 base and J shed 5 bases, with 16 bases lying between them. The germline gives CDR1 SGHRS, CDR2 YFSETQ. This chain's CDR3 is CASSLTSGRGNEQYF. The CDR3 coding sequence is TGCGCCAGCAGCTTGACTTCCGGCAGGGGAAACGAGCAGTACTTC.

The V and J genes are TRBV19 and TRBJ2-2; no clear D. Germline V gives CDR1 LNHDA, CDR2 SQIVND (reference sequence). This CDR3 is built from 11 residues. With 3 bases removed from V and 11 bases from J, the gap between germline ends came to 7 bases. The CDR3 DNA is TGTGCCAGTAGTATGGGTAGAGAGCTGTTTTTT. Translation gives CASSMGRELFF.

This clone was counted a single time. The chain is built from TRBV29-1 and TRBJ2-7, with no clear D. Germline V gene lookup returns CDR1 SQVTM and CDR2 ANQGSEA. Trimming took 7 bases from V and 6 from J, leaving 16 bases between them. The CDR3 loop spans 12 amino acids. The CDR3: CSATTLLGEQYF. CDR3 DNA sequence: TGCAGCGCCACGACTCTGCTCGGCGAGCAGTACTTC.